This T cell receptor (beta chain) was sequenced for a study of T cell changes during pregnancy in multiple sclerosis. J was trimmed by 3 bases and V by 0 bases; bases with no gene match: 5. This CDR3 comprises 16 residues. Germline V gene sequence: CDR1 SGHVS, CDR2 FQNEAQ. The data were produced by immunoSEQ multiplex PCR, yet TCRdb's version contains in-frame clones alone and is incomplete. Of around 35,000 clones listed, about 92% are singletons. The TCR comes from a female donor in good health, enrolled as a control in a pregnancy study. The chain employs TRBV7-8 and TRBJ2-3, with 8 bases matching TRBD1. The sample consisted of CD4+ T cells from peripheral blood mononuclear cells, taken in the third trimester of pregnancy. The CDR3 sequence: CASSLARTGQTDTQYF. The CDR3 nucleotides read TGTGCCAGCAGCTTAGCCCGGACAGGGCAAACAGATACGCAGTATTTT.